This T cell receptor (beta chain) was recorded in a study of response to subunit inactivated influenza vaccine (dated by TCRdb to between 2018 and 2020). For the study in its entirety: Deep quantitative profiling of the T cell receptor repertoire was used in the study to follow responses to a trivalent subunit inactivated influenza vaccine.

Points the paper makes about the study in general: The authors suggested that each seasonal influenza vaccination may recruit only a limited number of new T cells.

Libraries were prepared through RT-PCR. The sequencing machine was an Illumina HiSeq 2500. TCRdb reworked the public reads: Q25 trimming with fastp, MiXCR clone assembly, productive beta chains retained. Rows matching on CDR3 protein sequence are summarized as one entry with the most common DNA and genes. The sample data list 400,000 to 650,000 distinct CDR3 sequences, and approximately 7.7% of these were observed just once. The top ten constitute about an eighth of the sample. On this clonotype itself: The antigen it binds to is not known. The sample holds no much larger clone one base away, and base qualities are not on file.

V is shortened by 1 base, J by 7 bases, and the region joining them spans 13 bases. The CDR3 has 15 amino acids, counting the end cysteine and phenylalanine. Kept here is only the CDR3 DNA, which spans 45 bases and is read in frame from base 1. The germline V gene encodes CDR1 LGHNA and CDR2 YNFKEQ. The source material was PBMCs from blood, sampled less than 30 months after vaccination. Recombination connected TRBV4-2 to TRBJ1-4; a weak D assignment points to TRBD1 (6 bases agree). The clonotype comes from a man aged 45 to 70 who received an inactivated influenza vaccine. Donor details come from another sample of the same person, matched by shared clones. The CDR3 region reads CASSQGDRRGEKLFF. DNA sequence: TGTGCCAGCAGCCAAGGAGACAGGCGGGGTGAAAAACTGTTTTTT.